Following are 13 T cell receptor beta chains from one sample sequenced in a study of regulatory T cells in long-lasting Graves disease. Combining iRepertoire HTBI primers with Arm-PCR of CDR3 regions, the authors built TCR beta libraries. One entry per CDR3 protein, called by TCRdb with MiXCR from the multiplex PCR reads. The sample shows about 460,000 distinct CDR3 sequences, around a fifth of them seen only once. The time point is: persistent/refractory GD, antithyroid drugs over 5 years with positive TRAb. Researchers made the TCR library from RNA that was extracted from PBMCs. The sample was peripheral blood mononuclear cells (PBMCs), taken when the disease was refractory, from a patient treated with antithyroid drugs. The source of these receptors is a female donor with Graves disease.

This clonotype was seen ten or more times. V and J are TRBV9 and TRBJ2-7, with D possibly matching TRBD2 (6 bases). Per germline, CDR1 SGDLS and CDR2 YYNGEE. This CDR3 is 14 amino acids long. V was cut by 3 bases and J by 2 bases, with 12 bases left in between. The CDR3 bases are TGTGCCAGCAGCGACCCGGACTATCCCTACGAGCAGTACTTC. Amino acids: CASSDPDYPYEQYF.

The chain is built from TRBV7-2 and TRBJ2-5; 11 nucleotides line up with TRBD2. The CDR3 covers 17 residues. Germline V gene lookup returns CDR1 SGHTA and CDR2 FQGNSA. After removal of 3 bases from V and 4 bases from J, the junction contained 10 bases not matched to a gene. As DNA, the CDR3 is TGTGCCAGCAGCTTGTTGCGATTAGCGGGGGGGCGAGAGACCCAGTACTTC. It is translated as CASSLLRLAGGRETQYF.

Only a few counts were recorded for this clonotype. This rearrangement joins TRBV5-5 to TRBJ1-1; TRBD1 aligns across 11 bases. Germline V gene lookup returns CDR1 SGHKS and CDR2 YYEKEE (reference sequence). Losses at the gene ends were 4 bases for V and 3 bases for J; bases not matched to a gene: 8. The CDR3 has 16 residues. CDR3 DNA sequence: TGTGCCAGCAGCCAAGGACAGGGGGCGCAGGACACTGAAGCTTTCTTT. It encodes CASSQGQGAQDTEAFF. The full variable domain, completed using reference TRBV5-5 and TRBJ1-1, is DAGVTQSPTHLIKTRGQQVTLRCSPISGHKSVSWYQQVLGQGPQFIFQYYEKEERGRGNFPDRFSARQFPNYSSELNVNALLLGDSALYLCASSQGQGAQDTEAFFGQGTRLTVV.

In this sample, this clonotype turned up many times. CDR3 loop: CATSGALSSYEQYF. CDR3 bases: TGTGCCACCTCAGGGGCTCTCAGCTCCTACGAGCAGTACTTC. The chain uses TRBV10-3 and TRBJ2-7; a possible D gene is TRBD1 (6 bases). There are 14 residues in the CDR3. V shed 10 bases and J shed 0 bases, with 16 bases lying between them. CDR1 is ENHRY, CDR2 SYGVKD, per germline.

The chain is built from TRBV6-2 or TRBV6-3 and TRBJ1-6; no reliable D call. Per germline, CDR1 MNHEY and CDR2 SVGEGT. The CDR3 sequence is 15 residues long. Trimming removed 5 bases from V and 3 bases from J, with 11 bases in between. DNA for the CDR3: TGTGCCAGCAGTGAGTGGACCCTCTATAATTCACCCCTCCACTTT. Translation gives CASSEWTLYNSPLHF.

This clonotype has at least ten counts. The gene calls are TRBV7-8 and TRBJ1-5; D may be TRBD1 (6 bases). V lost 1 base, J lost 2 bases, and 12 bases lay in between. The CDR3 consists of 16 residues. Germline-derived CDR1 and CDR2 are SGHVS and FQNEAQ. Here the CDR3 reads CASSLGEGEGNQPQHF. CDR3 DNA sequence: TGTGCCAGCAGCTTAGGGGAGGGGGAAGGCAATCAGCCCCAGCATTTT.

The genes are TRBV9 and TRBJ2-1; TRBD1 is a possible D gene (6 bases). This CDR3 region has 14 residues. V shed 0 bases and J shed 6 bases, with 10 bases lying between them. CDR1 and CDR2 (germline): SGDLS, YYNGEE. Here the CDR3 reads CASSVVVGGNEQFF. The CDR3 DNA is TGTGCCAGCAGCGTAGTGGTAGGGGGCAATGAGCAGTTCTTC.

This clonotype was observed a handful of times. This chain connects TRBV30 to TRBJ2-4; D unresolved. The CDR3 length is 11 residues. CDR1 and CDR2 (germline): GTSNPN, SVGIG (reference sequence). V was pared by 3 bases and J by 7 bases, with 7 bases between. The CDR3 region is CAWSLANIQYF. The CDR3 DNA sequence: TGTGCCTGGAGCCTGGCTAACATTCAGTACTTC.

This clonotype was counted at least ten times. The V gene is TRBV7-9, the J gene TRBJ1-2; no definite D call. The CDR3 has 12 amino acids. Germline CDR1 is SEHNR and CDR2 is FQNEAQ (reference sequence). V lost 6 bases, J lost 2 bases, and 7 bases lay in between. The CDR3 region is CASSMSNYGYTF. The CDR3, as DNA: TGTGCCAGCAGTATGAGCAACTATGGCTACACCTTC.

The gene calls are TRBV6-2 or TRBV6-3 and TRBJ1-3; a possible D gene is TRBD1 (5 bases). CDR1 MNHEY and CDR2 SVGEGT come from the germline V gene. This CDR3 comprises 16 residues. The V and J ends lost 5 bases and 0 bases respectively, with 14 bases between them. The CDR3: CASSDHKQGSGNTIYF. DNA of the CDR3: TGTGCCAGCAGTGACCACAAGCAGGGCTCTGGAAACACCATATATTTT.

This chain connects TRBV6-2 or TRBV6-3 to TRBJ2-7, with 7 bases matching TRBD2. The ends lost 3 bases at V and 2 bases at J; junction bases unmatched: 7. The CDR3 extends over 15 amino acids. CDR1 and CDR2 (germline): MNHEY, SVGEGT. CDR3 nucleotide sequence: TGTGCCAGCAGTTATTTGGCTAGCGGACCCTACGAGCAGTACTTC. This sequence encodes CASSYLASGPYEQYF.

This clonotype turned up a few times. The chain is built from TRBV20-1 and TRBJ2-7; D may be TRBD1 (5 bases). The CDR3 consists of 15 residues. Between the trimmed V and J ends, which lost 6 bases and 5 bases, there was a span of 23 bases. The germline V gene has CDR1 DFQATT and CDR2 SNEGSKA (reference sequence). CDR3 loop: CSASTSISGYHEQYF. As DNA, the CDR3 is TGCAGTGCATCCACCAGTATCTCAGGGTACCACGAGCAGTACTTC.

This clonotype has only a few counts. This sequence joins TRBV7-3 and TRBJ1-1; no clear D gene. Germline values: CDR1 SGHTA, CDR2 FQGTGA. V was shortened by 0 bases and J by 4 bases, with 12 bases between the two germline ends. The CDR3 is 15 residues long. The CDR3, as DNA: TGTGCCAGCAGCTTAACGTCGACGGGCGGCACTGAAGCTTTCTTT. It yields the protein CASSLTSTGGTEAFF.